The rows below give T cell receptor beta chains drawn from one sample of a study of tumor-infiltrating lymphocytes in primary liver carcinoma. TCRdb independently ran MiXCR on the multiplex PCR reads; one entry per CDR3 protein. The sample includes approximately 190,000 distinct CDR3 sequences, around four fifths of them seen just once. The sequencing sample was made of tumor tissue from primary liver carcinoma. The source is a man aged 35 to 55 with primary liver carcinoma and hepatitis B virus infection. Both conserved end residues are part of each CDR3. A D gene is named only where the DNA matches it firmly. Some rows have no size entry. The others give once, few or many, or a class for an expanded clone.

- TRBJ2-5 TRBV20-1 - TGCAGTGCTAGGAACCCAGGGGGAGGGGAGACCCAGTACTTC CSARNPGGGETQYF
many TRBJ1-1 TRBV28 TRBD1 TGTGCCAGCAGTGTGACCGGGACAGGGCGCCGCACTGAAGCTTTCTTT CASSVTGTGRRTEAFF
- TRBJ2-7 TRBV6-1 TRBD2 TGTGCCGGCAGTGAAAAGGGACTAGCGGGATGCTACGAGCAGTACTTC CAGSEKGLAGCYEQYF
many TRBJ2-7 TRBV5-5 TRBD1 TGTGCCAGCAGCTTTCAGGGGACAGGAGTCTACGAGCAGTACTTC CASSFQGTGVYEQYF
- TRBJ2-2 TRBV11-2 - TGTGCCAGCAGCTCTTATAGCGGCCCGAACACCGGGGAGCTGTTTTTT CASSSYSGPNTGELFF
- TRBJ1-1 TRBV6-6 - TGTGCCAGCAGTGGGATAAGGGTGAGGACTGAAGCTTTCTTT CASSGIRVRTEAFF
- TRBJ2-5 TRBV12-3/TRBV12-4 - TGTGATAGCAGTTTAATTGAGGGGGAGAGCCAGTACTTC CDSSLIEGESQYF
- TRBJ2-1 TRBV11-1 - TGTGCCAGCAGCTCAAACGGGATGTGCAGGTTATTTAATGAGCATTTCTTC CASSSNGMCRLFNEHFF
- TRBJ2-7 TRBV6-2/TRBV6-3 - TGTGCCAGCTGTTACGAGGTACTCAACGAGCAGTACTTC CASCYEVLNEQYF
- TRBJ2-2 TRBV5-4 TRBD2 TGTGACAGCAGTGATCCGGGACTAGCGGATTTCGTGAACACCGGGGAGCTGTTTTTT CDSSDPGLADFVNTGELFF
- TRBJ2-1 TRBV11-3 TRBD2 TGTGCCAGCAGCTTAGGTATAGCGGGAGGGCGATGTGGGCAATTCTTC CASSLGIAGGRCGQFF
once TRBJ1-5 TRBV4-2 TRBD1 TGTGCCAACAGCCAAGAAAAAGGAGGGGGCGTAATCAATCAGCCCCAGCATTTT CANSQEKGGGVINQPQHF
- TRBJ2-1 TRBV4-2 - TGTTCCAGCAGCCAACACCTCGGGAAGGGTAACAATGAGCAGTTCTTC CSSSQHLGKGNNEQFF
- TRBJ1-1 TRBV4-1 - TGCGCCAGCAGCCAAGTTGATTATGAGGGTATCTTT CASSQVDYEGIF
few TRBJ2-2 TRBV28 - TGTGTCGGGCAGGGGTACACCGGGGAGCTGTTTTTT CVGQGYTGELFF
few TRBJ2-7 TRBV7-9 TRBD2 TGTGCCAGCAGGCCCCCGGGACTAGCGGTCGAGCAGTACTTC CASRPPGLAVEQYF
- TRBJ2-1 TRBV11-2 TRBD2 TGTGCCAGCAGCTACCCCGGGACTAGCGGCAGTAATAAGCAGTTCTTC CASSYPGTSGSNKQFF
once TRBJ2-3 TRBV5-4 - TGTACCAGCAGCGAAACAGGGAGCGATACGAAGTATTTT CTSSETGSDTKYF
- TRBJ2-1 TRBV6-1 TRBD1 TGTGCCAGCAGTCAGGGAACAGGGGAATCCAATGAGCAGTCCTTC CASSQGTGESNEQSF
- TRBJ2-1 TRBV6-5 - TGTGCCAGCAGTTACTCTGAGGGAGGACCTGATGAGCAGTTATTC CASSYSEGGPDEQLF
- TRBJ2-2 TRBV11-1 - TGTGCCAGTAGCTTTTGGGACATCGGGGAACTGTTTTTT CASSFWDIGELFF
- TRBJ2-1 TRBV28 - TGTGCGAGCAGCCTCGGGAGCGGATTCTACAATGTGCAGTTCTTC CASSLGSGFYNVQFF
- TRBJ2-7 TRBV4-3 - TGCGCCGGCAGCCGAGAACAGCGATACGAGCAGTACTTC CAGSREQRYEQYF
- TRBJ1-5 TRBV6-6 - TGTGCCAGCATCCCCCACCTGGACGATCGCCTCAATCAGCCCCAGCATTTT CASIPHLDDRLNQPQHF
- TRBJ2-3 TRBV20-1 TRBD2 TGCAGTGTTACTAGCGGCACAGTTACGCAGTATTTT CSVTSGTVTQYF
- TRBJ2-7 TRBV28 TRBD1 TGTGCCAGCAGCCCAGGACAGGGGGTCTATAATGAGCAGTACTTC CASSPGQGVYNEQYF
- TRBJ1-5 TRBV29-1 TRBD1 TGCAGCGTACCGACAGGGAGTAAGAGTCAGCCCCAGCATTTT CSVPTGSKSQPQHF
few TRBJ1-1 TRBV29-1 - TGCAGCGTTCTACTCCTCCAGGGGAGGAGTGAAGCTTCTTTT CSVLLLQGRSEASF
- TRBJ2-7 TRBV6-1 - TGTGTCACCAGCCCTCAGTACGAACAGTACTTT CVTSPQYEQYF
- TRBJ1-1 TRBV29-1 - TGCGGCGTTGATCCGGAGACTGAAGCTTTCTTT CGVDPETEAFF
- TRBJ1-3 TRBV6-2/TRBV6-3 - TGTGCCAGCAGTGACAGCTCTGGAAACACGATATATTTT CASSDSSGNTIYF
- TRBJ2-5 TRBV12-3/TRBV12-4 - TGTGCCAGCAATAGGGAAGAGATCCAGTACTTC CASNREEIQYF
many TRBJ1-2 TRBV6-2/TRBV6-3 TRBD1 TGTGCCAGCAGCGTTACAGGGGCGCCTAACTATGGCTACACCTTC CASSVTGAPNYGYTF
- TRBJ2-7 TRBV29-1 - - CIVGWGNHEEYF
- TRBJ2-7 TRBV4-2 - TGTGCCAGCTGCCAAGAAACTCGAGCCTACGAGCAGTACTTC CASCQETRAYEQYF
- TRBJ2-1 TRBV11-1 TRBD2 TGTACCAGCAACTTGGGAGGGGAAGCCAATGAGCAGTTCTTC CTSNLGGEANEQFF
- TRBJ1-5 TRBV5-6 TRBD1 TGTGCCAGCAGCCTACGGACAGGGGAGCCCCAGCATTTT CASSLRTGEPQHF
- TRBJ2-5 TRBV11-2 - TGTGCCAGCAGCCCCGTCGGCCCAGTTCCAGAGACCCAGTACTTC CASSPVGPVPETQYF
- TRBJ2-1 TRBV5-4 TRBD2 TGTGTCAGGAGTCCCGGACTAGCGGACTACAATGAACAATCCTTC CVRSPGLADYNEQSF
- TRBJ2-7 TRBV4-2 - TGTGCCAGCAGCCAAGGCACCGGCTCTCAGTACGAGAAGTACTTC CASSQGTGSQYEKYF
once TRBJ2-5 TRBV29-1 - TGCAGCGTTGAAATAGCCCAGACACAGTACTTC CSVEIAQTQYF
many TRBJ1-2 TRBV29-1 - TGCAGCGCCCTGGGGGGGGGGGGCTACACCTTC CSALGGGGYTF
- TRBJ1-2 TRBV5-1 - TGCGCCAGCAGCTTGGCGGGCAGGGAGGACTATGACTACACCTTC CASSLAGREDYDYTF
- TRBJ2-1 TRBV24-1 - TGTGCCACCAGAGAATATTCTACGACTGGCTCCTACAATGAGCAGTTATTC CATREYSTTGSYNEQLF
- TRBJ2-1 TRBV6-1 - TGTGCCAGCAGGGAGGATAGGGGACGTAATAAGCAGTTCTTC CASREDRGRNKQFF
- TRBJ1-1 TRBV2 - TGTGCCAACACCAACCGGGTAGAAGCTTTCTTT CANTNRVEAFF
- TRBJ2-3 TRBV11-3 - TGTGCCAGTAGCTTAGATCGACATACAACAGATACGCAGTATTTT CASSLDRHTTDTQYF
few TRBJ1-1 TRBV19 - TGTGCCAGTAGTATATACCCCCCTCGGGGGGGAGAAGCTTTCTTT CASSIYPPRGGEAFF
- TRBJ2-7 TRBV6-2/TRBV6-3 TRBD2 TGTGCCAGCAGTTACGAAGGGAGGACTAGTGGGGTCTACGAGCAGTACTTC CASSYEGRTSGVYEQYF
- TRBJ2-1 TRBV28 TRBD2 TGTGCCAGCAGTTTTGCGGGACTAGAGGGATTGAGCTCCTACAATGAGCAGCTCTTC CASSFAGLEGLSSYNEQLF
- TRBJ2-2 TRBV4-2 - TGTGCCAGCACCCAAGAAGGAGTGGGAGGTCTCACCGGGGAGCTGTTTTTT CASTQEGVGGLTGELFF